This passage covers 30 T cell receptor beta chains from one sample sequenced in a study of T-cell reconstitution after alpha-beta-depleted transplantation in children. The TCRbeta library incorporated unique molecular identifiers. MiXCR, applied by TCRdb to the PCR reads, yields one record per CDR3 protein. Among 240,000 or so distinct CDR3 sequences listed, about 12% were seen once. This specimen was PBMCs from the stem cell graft donor, taken from the stem cell graft. Every receptor here comes from a human donor who donated a stem cell graft to a child with acute lymphoblastic leukemia.

This clonotype was counted at least ten times. The chain uses TRBV28 and TRBJ2-5; 9 bases agree with TRBD1. J lost 4 bases, V lost 3 bases, and 12 bases had no gene match. From germline, CDR1 is MDHEN and CDR2 SYDVKM. The CDR3 is made up of 17 amino acids. This CDR3 is CASSLGTGLDRGETQYF. CDR3 nucleotide sequence: TGTGCCAGCAGTTTGGGGACAGGGCTGGACCGCGGAGAGACCCAGTACTTC. Drawing the rest from reference TRBV28 and TRBJ2-5, the complete variable domain is DVKVTQSSRYLVKRTGEKVFLECVQDMDHENMFWYRQDPGLGLRLIYFSYDVKMKEKGDIPEGYSVSREKKERFSLILESASTNQTSMYLCASSLGTGLDRGETQYFGPGTRLLVL.

This clonotype showed up many times. This chain links TRBV24-1 with TRBJ2-5; TRBD1 agrees at 8 bases. The J segment lost 5 bases and the V segment lost 2 bases, leaving 12 bases of the junction unmatched. CDR3 size: 17 residues. Germline CDR1 is KGHDR and CDR2 is SFDVKD. The CDR3 DNA follows: TGTGCCACCAGTGATTCCAAAACTTTCGGACAGGGCGAGACCCAGTACTTC. It encodes CATSDSKTFGQGETQYF.

Concerning this clonotype: Just one base apart from a much larger clone, this may be a read error. No conserved phenylalanine or tryptophan is present at the end of the CDR3, so a read error is the likely explanation. This chain joins TRBV28 and TRBJ1-5; TRBD1 agrees at 7 bases. The CDR3 sequence is 14 residues long. After removal of 4 bases from V and 3 bases from J, the junction contained 3 bases not matched to a gene. Germline V lookup: CDR1 MDHEN, CDR2 SYDVKM. The CDR3 sequence is CASSWDSFNQPQHL. The CDR3, as DNA: TGTGCCAGCAGTTGGGACAGCTTCAATCAGCCCCAGCATTTG.

This clonotype showed up just a few times. V gene TRBV5-1 combines with J gene TRBJ1-2; TRBD1 aligns across 8 bases. Unmatched junction bases numbered 9, after V lost 5 bases and J lost 6 bases. CDR3 length: 14 amino acids. Germline V gene data show CDR1 as SGHRS and CDR2 as YFSETQ. This CDR3 reads CASRATRTGHGYTF. In DNA form, the CDR3 reads TGCGCCAGCAGGGCAACGCGGACAGGGCATGGCTACACCTTC.

This clonotype has a count of ten or more. This chain joins TRBV10-3 and TRBJ1-2; D is undetermined. The V and J ends lost 6 bases and 3 bases respectively, with 5 bases between them. The CDR3 length is 11 residues. Germline assignment: CDR1 ENHRY and CDR2 SYGVKD. Here the CDR3 reads CAIRGDYGYTF. In DNA form, the CDR3 reads TGTGCCATCAGAGGAGACTATGGCTACACCTTC.

This clonotype came up many times. V gene TRBV12-3 or TRBV12-4 combines with J gene TRBJ2-5; D call uncertain. The CDR3 covers 17 residues. V was clipped by 2 bases and J by 5 bases, with 21 bases between them. In nucleotides, the CDR3 is TGTGCCAGCAGTTTATCCCCCCGCCCCGACCCCAGGGAGACCCAGTACTTC. It specifies CASSLSPRPDPRETQYF.

This clonotype was detected once. Just one base apart from a much larger clone, this may be a read error. The chain joins TRBV28 to TRBJ1-1; possibly TRBD1 for D (6 bases). Germline CDR1 MDHEN, CDR2 SYDVKM. This CDR3 region has 13 residues. Between the trimmed V and J ends, which lost 7 bases and 3 bases, there was a span of 12 bases. CDR3 amino acids: CASMTGQYTEAFF. The CDR3 nucleotides are TGTGCCAGCATGACCGGACAGTACACTGAAGCTTTCTTT.

This clonotype was found many times. The V and J genes are TRBV27 and TRBJ1-4; D uncertain. CDR1 and CDR2 from the germline V gene are MNHEY and SMNVEV (reference sequence). Trimming removed 6 bases from V and 2 bases from J, with 1 base in between. The CDR3 totals 11 residues. CDR3 region: CASRTNEKLFF. The DNA of the CDR3 is TGTGCCAGCAGGACTAATGAAAAACTGTTTTTT.

This clonotype was seen ten or more times. The chain links TRBV5-1 to TRBJ2-6; TRBD1 might be the D (6 bases). V shed 2 bases and J shed 0 bases, with 12 bases lying between them. Germline CDR1 and CDR2: SGHRS and YFSETQ. This CDR3 has 17 residues. CDR3 DNA sequence: TGCGCCAGCAGCTTAGCAGGGGCAAGCTCTGGGGCCAACGTCCTGACTTTC. Translating it yields CASSLAGASSGANVLTF.

This clonotype has at least ten counts. This rearrangement joins TRBV25-1 to TRBJ2-7; maybe TRBD2 (7 bases). Germline V CDR1 and CDR2: MGHDK, SYGVNS. V was shortened by 4 bases and J by 2 bases, with 18 bases between the two germline ends. This CDR3 has 16 amino acids. CDR3 in DNA: TGTGCCAGCAGTGGGGGGGCGGGGGTTCAACCCTACGAGCAGTACTTC. Its protein is CASSGGAGVQPYEQYF.

Of note for this clonotype: A much larger clone lies a single base off, so this may be a read error. The missing conserved phenylalanine or tryptophan at the end of this CDR3 makes a read error likely. This chain uses TRBV5-1 with TRBJ1-5, with D unclear. The V end was cut by 0 bases, the J end by 2 bases, with 9 bases between. The CDR3 is made up of 15 amino acids. CDR1 and CDR2 (germline): SGHRS, YFSETQ. The DNA for the CDR3 is TGCGCCAGCAGCTTGGCCGGTGAGGGCAATCAGCCCCAGCATTTG. This sequence encodes CASSLAGEGNQPQHL.

This clonotype appeared many times. The V gene is TRBV4-3, the J gene TRBJ2-3; D unresolved. Germline CDR1 is LGHNA and CDR2 is YSLEER. The V end lost 0 bases, the J end lost 6 bases, and 7 bases lay between the germline ends. This CDR3 is built from 13 residues. CDR3 protein: CASSQDRSDTQYF. CDR3 coding DNA: TGCGCCAGCAGCCAAGATAGGTCGGATACGCAGTATTTT.

This clonotype came up many times. This chain uses TRBV5-1 with TRBJ1-1, with 7 bases fitting TRBD1. This CDR3 spans 17 amino acids. The junction had 14 bases not matched to a gene; V was cut back by 5 bases and J by 1 base. Germline assignment: CDR1 SGHRS and CDR2 YFSETQ. The CDR3 region has the DNA TGCGCCAGCAGTCAACAGGGCCCCGGGACAGCGAACACTGAAGCTTTCTTT. Translation gives CASSQQGPGTANTEAFF.

On this clonotype: A much more abundant neighbour one base away suggests this may be a read error. The rearrangement uses TRBV9 and TRBJ2-2; no clear D gene. CDR3 length: 14 amino acids. Trimming pared 2 bases from V and 7 bases from J, leaving 12 bases between. Germline V CDR1 and CDR2: SGDLS, YYNGEE. Here the CDR3 reads CASSVGFGSGELFF. DNA for the CDR3: TGTGCCAGCAGCGTCGGTTTCGGCAGCGGGGAGCTGTTTTTT.

This clonotype was counted at least ten times. CDR3 in DNA: TGTGCCAGCGGACAGGCGGGCATCTCTGGGGCCAACGTCCTGACTTTC. This translates into CASGQAGISGANVLTF. This chain connects TRBV6-1 to TRBJ2-6; 7 bases match TRBD1. CDR3 length: 16 amino acids. V lost 8 bases and J lost 0; bases outside the gene matches: 7. Germline assignment: CDR1 MNHNS and CDR2 SASEGT.

At least ten counts were recorded for this clonotype. The rearrangement joins TRBV6-2 or TRBV6-3 to TRBJ1-5, with 7 bases that match TRBD1. The V segment lost 7 bases and the J segment 5 bases; nucleotides outside the gene matches: 5. Per the germline V gene, CDR1 is MNHEY and CDR2 is SVGEGT. CDR3 length: 13 residues. The CDR3 sequence is CASTDRVHQPQHF. The CDR3 bases are TGTGCCAGCACCGACAGGGTACATCAGCCCCAGCATTTT.

This clonotype rates as medium-sized. This chain joins TRBV27 and TRBJ2-7; 9 nucleotides align to TRBD1. The CDR3 contains 16 residues. V was pared by 4 bases and J by 5 bases, with 12 bases of the junction left unmatched. The germline CDR1 and CDR2 sequences are MNHEY and SMNVEV (reference sequence). The CDR3 is CASSSARDRARDEQYF. The CDR3 coding sequence is TGTGCCAGCAGTTCCGCCCGGGACAGGGCTAGAGACGAGCAGTACTTC.

This clonotype was observed a handful of times. The chain recombines TRBV6-5 with TRBJ2-1, with 7 bases lining up with TRBD2. In germline, CDR1 is MNHEY, CDR2 SVGAGI. V trimming: 0 bases; J trimming: 5 bases; junction bases outside the gene matches: 13. This CDR3 has 18 residues. The CDR3 loop is CASSYSRNTGGIHNEQFF. CDR3 coding DNA: TGTGCCAGCAGTTACTCGAGAAATACGGGGGGTATACACAATGAGCAGTTCTTC.

This clonotype was counted ten times or more. The CDR3 DNA follows: TGTGCCAGCAGCTTCCGACGACAGGGTCCTATCAGGGGAAACACCATATATTTT. Its translation: CASSFRRQGPIRGNTIYF. The chain combines TRBV11-2 with TRBJ1-3, with 7 nucleotides matching TRBD1. The CDR3 is 18 residues long. The germline CDR1 and CDR2 sequences are SGHAT and FQNNGV. The J segment lost 4 bases and the V segment lost 3 bases, leaving 15 bases of the junction unmatched.

The sample holds many counts of this clonotype. V and J are TRBV29-1 and TRBJ2-7, with D possibly matching TRBD1 (5 bases). The V and J ends lost 7 bases and 2 bases respectively, with 15 bases between them. This CDR3 has 13 amino acids. The germline V gene has CDR1 SQVTM and CDR2 ANQGSEA. CDR3 DNA: TGCAGCGCCCAGGGCATACGTACCTACGAGCAGTACTTC. Translating it yields CSAQGIRTYEQYF.

This clonotype showed up many times. J is TRBJ2-3 and V is TRBV7-2; 14 nucleotides line up with TRBD2. The CDR3 is 16 amino acids. V trimming: 5 bases; J trimming: 4 bases; junction bases outside the gene matches: 5. Germline V gives CDR1 SGHTA, CDR2 FQGNSA. The CDR3 coding sequence is TGTGCCAGCAGCGAGTGGGGACTAGCGGGGGCAGATACGCAGTATTTT. Residues: CASSEWGLAGADTQYF.

Many counts were recorded for this clonotype. This chain connects TRBV5-1 to TRBJ1-6, with 7 bases fitting TRBD1. V lost 6 bases and J lost 0; bases outside the gene matches: 6. The CDR3 covers 16 residues. Per germline, CDR1 SGHRS and CDR2 YFSETQ. As DNA, the CDR3 is TGCGCCAGCAAAGGACAGGCGAGCTCCTATAATTCACCCCTCCACTTT. Its translation is CASKGQASSYNSPLHF.

This clonotype was seen many times. This chain connects TRBV7-2 to TRBJ2-7, with D perhaps being TRBD1 or TRBD2 (6 bases each). CDR3 size: 14 residues. Trimming took off 1 base at V and 3 bases at J, with 10 bases between the two ends. Germline lookup yields CDR1 SGHTA and CDR2 FQGNSA. The CDR3 protein is CASSLGGGNYEQYF. The CDR3 DNA is TGTGCCAGCAGCTTAGGAGGGGGGAACTACGAGCAGTACTTC.

This clonotype was seen at least ten times. The chain links TRBV20-1 to TRBJ2-7; maybe TRBD1 (5 bases). The CDR3 contains 12 residues. Trimming removed 2 bases at V and 6 bases at J, with 11 bases between. CDR1 DFQATT and CDR2 SNEGSKA come from the germline V gene (reference sequence). CDR3 region: CSARQGTLEQYF. CDR3 coding DNA: TGCAGTGCTAGACAGGGTACGCTCGAGCAGTACTTC.

This clonotype was recorded at least ten times. V usage is TRBV9 and J usage is TRBJ2-1; no reliable D call. The CDR3 extends over 12 amino acids. Trimming stripped 0 bases from V and 6 bases from J, with 4 bases between. Germline CDR1 and CDR2: SGDLS and YYNGEE. CDR3 protein: CASSVVSNEQFF. The CDR3, as DNA: TGTGCCAGCAGCGTAGTTAGCAATGAGCAGTTCTTC.

This clonotype was seen repeatedly, ten times or more. This chain connects TRBV6-2 or TRBV6-3 to TRBJ2-5; 14 bases align to TRBD2. The CDR3 totals 16 residues. Germline V gene data show CDR1 as MNHEY and CDR2 as SVGEGT. V was pared by 5 bases and J by 7 bases, with 9 bases of the junction left unmatched. The CDR3 region has the DNA TGTGCCAGCAGTACTAGACTAGCGGGAGGGACCTGGACCCAGTACTTC. Residues: CASSTRLAGGTWTQYF.

This chain connects TRBV7-9 to TRBJ2-4; 8 nucleotides line up with TRBD1. Germline CDR1 SEHNR, CDR2 FQNEAQ (reference sequence). Losses at the gene ends were 5 bases for V and 6 bases for J; bases not matched to a gene: 15. The CDR3 length is 17 residues. The CDR3 reads CASSPGQGPPFGNIQYF. In DNA, the CDR3 is TGTGCCAGCAGCCCCGGACAGGGTCCACCTTTCGGAAACATTCAGTACTTC.

Regarding this clonotype: A much larger clone differs from this one at a single base, so this may be a read error. This chain joins TRBV15 and TRBJ2-1, with D unclear. The germline gives CDR1 LNHNV, CDR2 YYDKDF (reference sequence). This CDR3 spans 12 amino acids. V lost 1 base and J 9 bases, leaving 7 bases between the germline ends. CDR3 sequence: CATSRVNGEQFF. DNA for the CDR3: TGTGCCACCAGCAGAGTTAATGGTGAGCAGTTCTTC.

As for this clonotype: This may be a read error: a much more frequent sequence differs by one nucleotide. The chain combines TRBV28 with TRBJ2-7, with 8 nucleotides matching TRBD1. This CDR3 has 15 residues. CDR1 is MDHEN, CDR2 SYDVKM, per germline. After removal of 8 bases from V and 3 bases from J, the junction contained 12 bases not matched to a gene. The DNA for the CDR3 is TGTGCCAGCGGTCCGTGGGACAGGCTGAACTACGAGCAGTACTTC. As protein: CASGPWDRLNYEQYF.

This clonotype was picked up a small number of times. CDR3 sequence: CASSYFPGSGVDTQYF. The CDR3 nucleotides read TGTGCCAGCAGCTATTTTCCGGGGTCTGGAGTGGATACGCAGTATTTT. The chain recombines TRBV7-2 with TRBJ2-3; maybe TRBD2 (5 bases). The CDR3 loop spans 16 amino acids. The V end was cut by 4 bases, the J end by 6 bases, with 20 bases between. Germline V lookup: CDR1 SGHTA, CDR2 FQGNSA.